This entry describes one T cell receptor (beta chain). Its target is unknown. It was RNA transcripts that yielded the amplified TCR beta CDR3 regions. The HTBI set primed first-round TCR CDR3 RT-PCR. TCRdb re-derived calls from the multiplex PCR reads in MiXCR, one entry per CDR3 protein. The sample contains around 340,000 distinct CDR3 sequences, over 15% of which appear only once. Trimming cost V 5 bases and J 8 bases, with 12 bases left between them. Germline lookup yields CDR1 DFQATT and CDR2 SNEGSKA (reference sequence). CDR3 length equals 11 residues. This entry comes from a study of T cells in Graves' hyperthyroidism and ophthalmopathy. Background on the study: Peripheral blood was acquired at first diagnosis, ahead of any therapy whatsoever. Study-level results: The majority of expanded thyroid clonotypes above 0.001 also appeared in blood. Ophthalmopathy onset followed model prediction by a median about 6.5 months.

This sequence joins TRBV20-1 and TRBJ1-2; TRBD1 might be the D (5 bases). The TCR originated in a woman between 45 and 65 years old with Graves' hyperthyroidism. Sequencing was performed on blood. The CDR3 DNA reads TGCAGTGCTGAGGGGTACGAAGGCTACACCTTC. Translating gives CSAEGYEGYTF.